A single sample is the source of the 3 T cell receptor beta chains below, sequenced in a study of T cell responses to AZD1222 COVID-19 vaccine. The protocol was immunoSEQ multiplex PCR, while the TCRdb copy is restricted to in-frame clones and leaves out a portion. The sample yields 90,000 to 100,000 clones, about four fifths seen once. The input for sequencing was peripheral blood, taken 28 days after the second AZD1222 dose. The source is an adult who received the AZD1222 COVID-19 vaccine.

The V call is TRBV6-5, the J call TRBJ1-6; 7 positions match TRBD1. The CDR3 covers 16 residues. V lost 0 bases to trimming and J lost 5 bases; unmatched junction nucleotides: 4. Germline CDR1 reads MNHEY; CDR2 reads SVGAGI. The CDR3 DNA reads TGTGCCAGCAGTTACTCCAACAGGGGAAATAATTCACCCCTCCACTTT. This codes for CASSYSNRGNNSPLHF.

This rearrangement joins TRBV29-1 to TRBJ1-2; no clear D gene. V lost 4 bases to trimming and J lost 5 bases, with 11 bases between them. This CDR3 has 12 amino acids. In germline, CDR1 is SQVTM, CDR2 ANQGSEA. CDR3 protein: CSVAKLGYGYTF. The CDR3 DNA reads as TGCAGCGTTGCTAAGTTGGGATATGGCTACACCTTC.

Turning to this clone: At one boundary the junction diverges from the germline segment, which might be a read error. The V call is TRBV3-1 (or the pseudogene TRBV3-2), the J call TRBJ2-5; 9 nucleotides line up with TRBD2. The CDR3 loop spans 16 amino acids. Looked up from germline, CDR1 is LGHDT and CDR2 is YNNKEL (reference sequence). The CDR3 sequence is CPSSQEGGGAPETQYF. The CDR3 region has the DNA TGTCCCAGCAGCCAAGAAGGCGGGGGGGCCCCGGAGACCCAGTACTTC.